Detailed here is one TCR beta chain. The V and J ends lost 0 bases and 2 bases respectively, with 11 bases between them. Germline V gives CDR1 SGHNT, CDR2 YYREEE (reference sequence). The CDR3 runs to 15 residues. The data are from a study of CD8 T cells in Susac syndrome. An input of about 0.5 to 1 ug of RNA was subjected to reverse transcription using random hexamers. Each CDR3 protein is one row after TCRdb ran MiXCR on the immunoSEQ multiplex PCR reads. The sample records tens of thousands of distinct CDR3 sequences, about 95% being singletons. Purification of the CD8+ and CD4+ T cells relied on negative isolation, and TEMRA cells underwent FACS enrichment.

The sequence came from a human donor with multiple sclerosis. The specimen was CD8+ T cells from PBMCs. The chain combines TRBV5-4 with TRBJ1-2; D not resolved. The CDR3 protein is CASSLVGGLNYGYTF. In nucleotides, the CDR3 is TGTGCCAGCAGCTTGGTGGGCGGATTAAACTATGGCTACACCTTC.